The present entry profiles one T cell receptor (beta chain) with its context. Some clones are missing from TCRdb's copy, which holds only in-frame ones; the method was immunoSEQ multiplex PCR. The table includes under 45,000 clones, 80% to 90% detected once. The data originate from a study of blood T cell repertoires in COVID-19. Germline V CDR1 and CDR2: SNHLY, FYNNEI. Germline trimming cut 6 bases from V and 2 bases from J; bases unmatched to any gene: 7. The CDR3 has 15 amino acids. Enrollment of patients from Seattle took place during active infection, with longitudinal follow-up. Sample: peripheral blood. The rearrangement uses TRBV2 and TRBJ1-5; the match to TRBD1 covers 7 bases. The sequence derives from a middle-aged man with COVID-19, enrolled during active disease. The CDR3 nucleotides are TGTGCCAGCAGGGAGACAGGGAATGGCAATCAGCCCCAGCATTTT. This gives the protein CASRETGNGNQPQHF.